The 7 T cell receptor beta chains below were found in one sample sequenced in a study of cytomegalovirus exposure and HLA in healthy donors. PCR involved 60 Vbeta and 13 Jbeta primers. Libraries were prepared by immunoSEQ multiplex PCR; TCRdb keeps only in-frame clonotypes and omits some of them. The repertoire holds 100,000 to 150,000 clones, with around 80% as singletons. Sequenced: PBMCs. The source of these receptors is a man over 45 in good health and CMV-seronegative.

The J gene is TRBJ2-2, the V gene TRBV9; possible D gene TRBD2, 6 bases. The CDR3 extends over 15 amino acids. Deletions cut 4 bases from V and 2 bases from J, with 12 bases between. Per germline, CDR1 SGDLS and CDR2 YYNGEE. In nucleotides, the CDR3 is TGTGCCAGCAGCCCGGGGACTTACAACACCGGGGAGCTGTTTTTT. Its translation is CASSPGTYNTGELFF.

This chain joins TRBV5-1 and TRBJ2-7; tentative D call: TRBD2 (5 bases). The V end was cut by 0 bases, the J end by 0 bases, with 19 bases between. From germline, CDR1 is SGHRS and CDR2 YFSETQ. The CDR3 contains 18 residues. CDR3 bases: TGCGCCAGCAGCTTGGTACCTCCTGTCGAGCGGAACTCCTACGAGCAGTACTTC. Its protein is CASSLVPPVERNSYEQYF.

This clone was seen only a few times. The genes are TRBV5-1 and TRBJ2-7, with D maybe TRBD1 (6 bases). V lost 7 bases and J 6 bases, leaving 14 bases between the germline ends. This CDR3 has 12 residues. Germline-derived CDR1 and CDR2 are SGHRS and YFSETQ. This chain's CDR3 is CASRRTVAEQYF. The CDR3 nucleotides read TGCGCCAGCCGAAGGACAGTCGCCGAGCAGTACTTC.

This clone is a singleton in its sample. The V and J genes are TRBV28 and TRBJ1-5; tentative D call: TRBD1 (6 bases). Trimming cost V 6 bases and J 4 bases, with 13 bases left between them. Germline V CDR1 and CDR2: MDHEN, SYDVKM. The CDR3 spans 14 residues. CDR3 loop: CASRHGTRNQPQHF. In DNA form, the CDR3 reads TGTGCCAGCAGACACGGGACAAGAAATCAGCCCCAGCATTTT. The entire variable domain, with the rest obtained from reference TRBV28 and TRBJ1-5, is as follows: DVKVTQSSRYLVKRTGEKVFLECVQDMDHENMFWYRQDPGLGLRLIYFSYDVKMKEKGDIPEGYSVSREKKERFSLILESASTNQTSMYLCASRHGTRNQPQHFGDGTRLSIL.

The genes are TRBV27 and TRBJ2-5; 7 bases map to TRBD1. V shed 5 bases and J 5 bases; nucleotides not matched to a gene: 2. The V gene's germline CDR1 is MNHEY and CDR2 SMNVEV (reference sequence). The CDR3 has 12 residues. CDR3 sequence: CASSMDRETQYF. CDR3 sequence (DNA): TGTGCCAGCAGTATGGACAGGGAGACCCAGTACTTC.

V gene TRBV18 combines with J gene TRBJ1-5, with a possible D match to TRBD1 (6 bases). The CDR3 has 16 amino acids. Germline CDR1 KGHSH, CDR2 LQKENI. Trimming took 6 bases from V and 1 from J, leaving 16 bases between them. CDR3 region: CASSIEQGGSNQPQHF. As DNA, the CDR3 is TGTGCCAGCTCTATCGAACAGGGAGGGAGCAATCAGCCCCAGCATTTT.

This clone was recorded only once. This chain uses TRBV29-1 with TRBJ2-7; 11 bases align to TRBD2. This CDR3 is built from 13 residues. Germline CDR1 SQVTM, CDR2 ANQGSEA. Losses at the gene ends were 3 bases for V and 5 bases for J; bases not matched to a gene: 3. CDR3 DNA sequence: TGCAGCGTTGAGGTGGGACTAGCGGACGAGCAGTACTTC. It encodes CSVEVGLADEQYF.